This TCR beta chain was identified during a study of PD-1 blockade in classical Hodgkin lymphoma. Germline CDR1 is GTSNPN and CDR2 is SVGIG (reference sequence). This CDR3 is 13 amino acids long. Trimming shortened V by 5 bases and J by 3 bases, and 11 bases separated the two germline ends. Only in-frame clones appear in the TCRdb table, and some are missing; sequencing was by immunoSEQ multiplex PCR. The profile covers about 20,000 clones, with 75% to 90% appearing a single time and 24% taken by the ten largest. Study conclusions and caveats: When nivolumab was started under 1 year after ASCT, patients were excluded. Why repertoires differed is undefined; disease activity or prior therapy possibly contributed. TCR diversity in CD4+, not CD8+, cells rose significantly by C4D1. Complete responders started with a diversity level that resembled newly diagnosed patients at baseline.

There was relapse after autologous stem cell transplantation in every patient, and there was variation in brentuximab vedotin exposure. On this clone itself: What it recognizes is unknown.

The starting material was peripheral blood mononuclear cells (PBMCs), obtained at baseline. This clonotype was obtained from a human donor with classical Hodgkin lymphoma. The rearrangement uses TRBV30 and TRBJ1-5; a possible D gene is TRBD1 (6 bases). CDR3 sequence (DNA): TGTGCCTGGGGACAGACATTCAATCAGCCCCAGCATTTT. Residues: CAWGQTFNQPQHF.